This TCR beta chain was observed in a study of T cell repertoires in cytomegalovirus infection. The table lists this clonotype with many counts. Its antigen is not known. One entry per CDR3 protein results from TCRdb running MiXCR on the reads. The sample comprises 900,000 to 950,000 distinct CDR3 sequences, roughly 30% of which are singletons, and more than 13% rests with the top ten. The V and J ends lost 2 bases and 5 bases respectively, with 9 bases between them. Per germline, CDR1 MNHEY and CDR2 SVGAGI. The CDR3 is 13 residues long. The receptor was derived from a human donor in good health (CMV status not recorded). Some clones in this sample may be carry-over from other donors' samples. The input for sequencing was cultured CD8+ T cells from PBMCs, taken from culture after CMV antigen stimulation. V and J are TRBV6-5 and TRBJ2-5; D could derive from TRBD1 or TRBD2 (5 bases each). CDR3 amino acids: CASSYGGLETQYF. CDR3 nucleotides: TGTGCCAGCAGTTACGGGGGATTGGAGACCCAGTACTTC.